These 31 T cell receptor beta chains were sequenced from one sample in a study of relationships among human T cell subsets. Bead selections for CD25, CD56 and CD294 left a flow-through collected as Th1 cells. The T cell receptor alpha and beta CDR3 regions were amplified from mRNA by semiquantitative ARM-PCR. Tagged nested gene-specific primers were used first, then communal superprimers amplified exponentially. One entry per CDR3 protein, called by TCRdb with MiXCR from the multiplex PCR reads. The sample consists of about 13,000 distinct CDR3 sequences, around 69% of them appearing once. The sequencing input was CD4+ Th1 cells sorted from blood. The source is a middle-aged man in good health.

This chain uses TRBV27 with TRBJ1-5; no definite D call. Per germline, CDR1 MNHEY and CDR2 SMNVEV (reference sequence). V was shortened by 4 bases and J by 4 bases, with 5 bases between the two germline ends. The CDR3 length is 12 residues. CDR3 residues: CASSSGNQPQHF. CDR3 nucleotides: TGTGCCAGCAGTTCTGGAAATCAGCCCCAGCATTTT.

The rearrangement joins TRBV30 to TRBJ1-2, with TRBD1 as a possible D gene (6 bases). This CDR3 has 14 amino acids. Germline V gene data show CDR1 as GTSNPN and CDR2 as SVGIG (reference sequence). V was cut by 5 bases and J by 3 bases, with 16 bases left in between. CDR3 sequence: CAWGAYRAHYGYTF. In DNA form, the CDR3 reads TGTGCCTGGGGAGCATACAGGGCCCACTATGGCTACACCTTC.

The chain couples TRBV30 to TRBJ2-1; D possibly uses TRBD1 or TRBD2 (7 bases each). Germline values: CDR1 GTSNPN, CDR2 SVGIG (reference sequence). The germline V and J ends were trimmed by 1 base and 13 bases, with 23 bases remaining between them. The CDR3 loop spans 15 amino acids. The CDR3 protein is CAWSGPREGAIPQFF. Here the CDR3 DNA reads TGTGCCTGGAGTGGGCCCAGGGAGGGGGCTATTCCCCAGTTCTTC. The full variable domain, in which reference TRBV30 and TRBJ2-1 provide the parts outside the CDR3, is SQTIHQWPATLVQPVGSPLSLECTVEGTSNPNLYWYRQAAGRGLQLLFYSVGIGQISSEVPQNLSASRPQDRQFILSSKKLLLSDSGFYLCAWSGPREGAIPQFFGPGTRLTVL.

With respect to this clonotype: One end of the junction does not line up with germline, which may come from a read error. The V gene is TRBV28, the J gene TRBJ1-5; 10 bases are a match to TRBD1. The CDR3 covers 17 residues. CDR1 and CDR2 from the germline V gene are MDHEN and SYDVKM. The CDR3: CASSSLRGQGYNQPQHF. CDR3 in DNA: TGTGCTAGCAGTTCGTTGAGGGGACAGGGGTACAATCAGCCCCAGCATTTT.

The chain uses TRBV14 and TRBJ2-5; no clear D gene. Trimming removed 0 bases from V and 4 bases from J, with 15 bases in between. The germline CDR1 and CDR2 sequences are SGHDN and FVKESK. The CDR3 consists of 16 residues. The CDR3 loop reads CASSQEAFKLGETQYF. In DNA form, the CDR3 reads TGTGCCAGCAGCCAAGAGGCATTTAAATTGGGAGAGACCCAGTACTTC.

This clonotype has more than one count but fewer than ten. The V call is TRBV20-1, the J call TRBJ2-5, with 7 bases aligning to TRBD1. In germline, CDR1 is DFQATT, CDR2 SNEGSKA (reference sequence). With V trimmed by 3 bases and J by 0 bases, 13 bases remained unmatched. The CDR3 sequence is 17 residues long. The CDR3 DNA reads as TGCAGTGCTAGGGACCCACCTAGGGGACAGTACCAAGAGACCCAGTACTTC. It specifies CSARDPPRGQYQETQYF.

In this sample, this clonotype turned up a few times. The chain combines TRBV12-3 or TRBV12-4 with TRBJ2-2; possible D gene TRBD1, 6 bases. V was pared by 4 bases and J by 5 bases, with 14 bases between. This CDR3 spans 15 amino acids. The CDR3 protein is CASSSSARGTGELFF. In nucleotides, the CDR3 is TGTGCCAGCAGTTCCTCGGCAAGGGGGACCGGGGAGCTGTTTTTT.

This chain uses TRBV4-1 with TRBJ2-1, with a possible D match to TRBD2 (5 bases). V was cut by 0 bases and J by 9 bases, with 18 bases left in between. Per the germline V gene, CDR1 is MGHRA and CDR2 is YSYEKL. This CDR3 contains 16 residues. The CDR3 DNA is TGCGCCAGCAGCCAAGATCTAGCTATTTTTGCCGGTGAGCAGTTCTTC. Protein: CASSQDLAIFAGEQFF.

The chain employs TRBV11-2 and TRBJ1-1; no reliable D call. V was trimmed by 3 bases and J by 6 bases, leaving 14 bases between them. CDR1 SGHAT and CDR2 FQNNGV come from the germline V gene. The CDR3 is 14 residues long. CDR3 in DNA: TGTGCCAGCAGCTTTAGAGAGCTACGGTCTGAAGCTTTCTTT. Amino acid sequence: CASSFRELRSEAFF. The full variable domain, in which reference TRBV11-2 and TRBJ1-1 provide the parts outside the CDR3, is EAGVAQSPRYKIIEKRQSVAFWCNPISGHATLYWYQQILGQGPKLLIQFQNNGVVDDSQLPKDRFSAERLKGVDSTLKIQPAKLEDSAVYLCASSFRELRSEAFFGQGTRLTVV.

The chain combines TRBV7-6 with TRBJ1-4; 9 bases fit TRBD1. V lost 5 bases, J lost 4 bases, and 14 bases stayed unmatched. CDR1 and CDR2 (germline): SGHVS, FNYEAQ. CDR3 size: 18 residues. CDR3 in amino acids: CASSIRDRATLLNEKLFF. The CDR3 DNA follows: TGTGCCAGCAGCATCCGGGACAGGGCCACGCTACTTAATGAAAAACTGTTTTTT.

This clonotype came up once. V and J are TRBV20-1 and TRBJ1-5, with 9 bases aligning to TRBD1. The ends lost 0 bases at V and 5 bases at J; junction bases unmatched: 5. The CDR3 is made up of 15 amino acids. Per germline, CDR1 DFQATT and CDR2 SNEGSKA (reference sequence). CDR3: CSARDRDRVYQPQHF. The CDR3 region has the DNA TGCAGTGCTAGAGACCGGGACAGGGTTTATCAGCCCCAGCATTTT.

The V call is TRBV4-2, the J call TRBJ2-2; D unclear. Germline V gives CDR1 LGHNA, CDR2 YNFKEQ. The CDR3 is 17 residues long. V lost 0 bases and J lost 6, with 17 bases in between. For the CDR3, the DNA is TGTGCCAGCAGCCAAGAGCTTCTTTTAGTATCTCCCGGGGAGCTGTTTTTT. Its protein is CASSQELLLVSPGELFF.

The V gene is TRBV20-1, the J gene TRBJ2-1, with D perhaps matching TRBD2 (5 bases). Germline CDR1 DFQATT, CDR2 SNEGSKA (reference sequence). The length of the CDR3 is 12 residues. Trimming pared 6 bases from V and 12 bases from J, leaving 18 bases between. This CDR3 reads CSAEERGPGQFF. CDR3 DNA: TGCAGTGCCGAGGAACGGGGTCCGGGGCAGTTCTTC.

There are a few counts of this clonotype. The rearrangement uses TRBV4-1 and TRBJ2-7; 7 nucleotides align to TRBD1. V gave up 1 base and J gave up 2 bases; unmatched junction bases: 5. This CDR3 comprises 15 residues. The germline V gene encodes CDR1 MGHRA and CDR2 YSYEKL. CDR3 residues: CASSQVSGTAYEQYF. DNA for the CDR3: TGCGCCAGCAGCCAAGTATCAGGGACAGCCTACGAGCAGTACTTC.

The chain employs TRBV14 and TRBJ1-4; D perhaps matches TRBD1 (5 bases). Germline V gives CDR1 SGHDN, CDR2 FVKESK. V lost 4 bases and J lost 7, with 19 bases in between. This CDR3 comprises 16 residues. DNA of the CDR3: TGTGCCAGCAGCCCGGTCGGAGGGGTTCGTTCTGAAAAACTGTTTTTT. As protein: CASSPVGGVRSEKLFF.

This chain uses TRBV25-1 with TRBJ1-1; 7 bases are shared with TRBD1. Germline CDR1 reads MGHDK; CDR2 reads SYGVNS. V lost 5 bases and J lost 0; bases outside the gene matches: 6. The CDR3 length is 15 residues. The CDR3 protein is CASSPFTGVNTEAFF. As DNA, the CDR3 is TGTGCCAGCAGTCCTTTTACAGGGGTGAACACTGAAGCTTTCTTT.

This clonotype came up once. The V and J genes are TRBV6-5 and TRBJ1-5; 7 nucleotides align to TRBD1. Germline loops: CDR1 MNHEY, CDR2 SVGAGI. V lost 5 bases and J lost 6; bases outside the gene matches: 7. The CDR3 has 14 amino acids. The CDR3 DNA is TGTGCCAGCAGTCGGACAGGACCGGGTCAGCCCCAGCATTTT. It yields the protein CASSRTGPGQPQHF.

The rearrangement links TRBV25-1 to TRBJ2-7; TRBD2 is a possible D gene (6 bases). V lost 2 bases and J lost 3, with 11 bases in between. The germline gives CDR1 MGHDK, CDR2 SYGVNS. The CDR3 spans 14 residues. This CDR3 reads CASSETAGLYEQYF. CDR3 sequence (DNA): TGTGCCAGCAGTGAAACGGCGGGACTCTACGAGCAGTACTTC.

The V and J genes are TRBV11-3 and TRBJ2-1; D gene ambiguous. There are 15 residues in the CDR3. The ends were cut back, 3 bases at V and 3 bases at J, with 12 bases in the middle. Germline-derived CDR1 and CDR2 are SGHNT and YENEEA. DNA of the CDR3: TGTGCCAGCAGCTTGGACCGCAACGGCTACAATGAGCAGTTCTTC. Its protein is CASSLDRNGYNEQFF.

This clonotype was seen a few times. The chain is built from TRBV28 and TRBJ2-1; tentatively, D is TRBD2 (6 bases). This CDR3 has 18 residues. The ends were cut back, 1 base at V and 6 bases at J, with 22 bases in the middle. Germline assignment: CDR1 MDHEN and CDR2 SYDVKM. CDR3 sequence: CASSLYASGRTFGNEQFF. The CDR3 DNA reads TGTGCCAGCAGTTTATACGCGTCCGGGAGAACCTTTGGCAATGAGCAGTTCTTC.

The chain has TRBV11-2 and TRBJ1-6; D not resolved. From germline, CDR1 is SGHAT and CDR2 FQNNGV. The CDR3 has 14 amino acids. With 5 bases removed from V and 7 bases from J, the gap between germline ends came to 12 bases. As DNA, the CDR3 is TGTGCCAGCAGCACGCGGGAGAACAATTCACCCCTCCACTTT. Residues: CASSTRENNSPLHF.

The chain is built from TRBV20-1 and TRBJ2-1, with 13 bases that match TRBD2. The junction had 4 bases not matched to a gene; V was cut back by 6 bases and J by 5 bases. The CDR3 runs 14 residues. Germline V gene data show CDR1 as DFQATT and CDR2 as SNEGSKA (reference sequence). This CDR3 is CSAPGTSGNNEQFF. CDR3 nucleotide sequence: TGCAGTGCACCCGGGACTAGCGGGAACAATGAGCAGTTCTTC.

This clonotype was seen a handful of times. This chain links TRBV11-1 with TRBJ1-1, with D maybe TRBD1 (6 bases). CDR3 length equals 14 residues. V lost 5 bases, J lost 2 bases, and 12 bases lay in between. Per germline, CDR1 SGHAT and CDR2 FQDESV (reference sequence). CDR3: CASSLKGGNTEAFF. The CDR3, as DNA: TGTGCCAGCAGCCTGAAAGGGGGTAACACTGAAGCTTTCTTT.

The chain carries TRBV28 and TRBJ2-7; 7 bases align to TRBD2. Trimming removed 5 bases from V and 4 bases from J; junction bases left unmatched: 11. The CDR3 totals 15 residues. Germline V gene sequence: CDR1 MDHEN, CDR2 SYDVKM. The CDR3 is CASSLAGRTRYEQYF. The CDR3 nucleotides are TGTGCCAGCAGTCTTGCGGGACGGACTAGGTACGAGCAGTACTTC.

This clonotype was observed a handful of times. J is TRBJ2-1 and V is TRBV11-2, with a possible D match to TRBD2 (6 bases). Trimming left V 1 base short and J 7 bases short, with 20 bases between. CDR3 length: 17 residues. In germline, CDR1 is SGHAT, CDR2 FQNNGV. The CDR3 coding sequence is TGTGCCAGCAGCTTAGTCCCGCTAGCGCAAAGGCAAAATGAGCAGTTCTTC. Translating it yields CASSLVPLAQRQNEQFF.

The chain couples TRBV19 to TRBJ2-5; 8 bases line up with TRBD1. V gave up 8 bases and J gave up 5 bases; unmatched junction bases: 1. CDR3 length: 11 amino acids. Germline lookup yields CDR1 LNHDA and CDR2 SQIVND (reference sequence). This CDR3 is CASRQGETQYF. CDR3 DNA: TGTGCCAGTCGACAGGGGGAGACCCAGTACTTC.

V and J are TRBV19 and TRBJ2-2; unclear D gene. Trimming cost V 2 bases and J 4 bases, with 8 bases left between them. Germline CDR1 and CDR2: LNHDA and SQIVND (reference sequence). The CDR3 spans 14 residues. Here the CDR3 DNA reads TGTGCCAGTAGTATAAGGTGGTCCACCGGGGAGCTGTTTTTT. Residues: CASSIRWSTGELFF.

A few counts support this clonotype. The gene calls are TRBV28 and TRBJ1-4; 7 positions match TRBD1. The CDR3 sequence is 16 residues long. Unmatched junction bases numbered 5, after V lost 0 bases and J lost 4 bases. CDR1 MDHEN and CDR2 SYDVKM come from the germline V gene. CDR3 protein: CASSLWDDRDNEKLFF. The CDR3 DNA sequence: TGTGCCAGCAGTTTATGGGACGACAGGGATAATGAAAAACTGTTTTTT. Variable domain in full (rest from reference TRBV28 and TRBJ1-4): DVKVTQSSRYLVKRTGEKVFLECVQDMDHENMFWYRQDPGLGLRLIYFSYDVKMKEKGDIPEGYSVSREKKERFSLILESASTNQTSMYLCASSLWDDRDNEKLFFGSGTQLSVL.

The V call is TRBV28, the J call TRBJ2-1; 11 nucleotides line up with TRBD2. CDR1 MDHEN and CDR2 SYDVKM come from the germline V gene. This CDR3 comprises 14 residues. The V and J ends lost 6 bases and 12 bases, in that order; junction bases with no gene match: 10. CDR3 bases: TGTGCCAGCAGCCTCCCCGTTACTAGCGGGAGGCAGTTCTTC. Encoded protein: CASSLPVTSGRQFF.

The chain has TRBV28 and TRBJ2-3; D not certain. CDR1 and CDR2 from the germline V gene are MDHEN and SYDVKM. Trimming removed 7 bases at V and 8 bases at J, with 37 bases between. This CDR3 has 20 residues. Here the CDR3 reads CASISTSLNSRALGTSTQYF. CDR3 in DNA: TGTGCCAGCATTTCCACGTCACTCAACTCACGGGCCCTAGGTACAAGTACGCAGTATTTT.

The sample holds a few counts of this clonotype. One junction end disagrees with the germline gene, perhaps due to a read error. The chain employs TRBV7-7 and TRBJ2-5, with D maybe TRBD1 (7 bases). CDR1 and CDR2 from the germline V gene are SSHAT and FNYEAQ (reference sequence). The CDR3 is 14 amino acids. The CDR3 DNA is TGTGCTAGCAGCTTAGCCCCAGGGGGGGAGACCCAGTACTTC. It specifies CASSLAPGGETQYF.